Listed below are T cell receptor beta chains from one sample, sequenced in a study of CD8+ T cells in alopecia areata. Clones were sequenced by immunoSEQ multiplex PCR, and TCRdb holds only the in-frame ones, with some missing. The sample lists 110,000 or so clones, 35% to 40% occurring once. Sequencing was done on a sample of CD4+ T cells sorted from blood. The origin of the receptors is a human donor with alopecia areata. CDR3s include the opening cysteine and the closing phenylalanine or tryptophan.

cdr3_aa,v_call,j_call
CASSFEFLAGTGELFF,TRBV27,TRBJ2-2
CASSTGLEETQYF,TRBV5-4,TRBJ2-5
CASSVPTGGNYNEQFF,TRBV28,TRBJ2-1
CASSQERVGTGGNEQYF,TRBV14,TRBJ2-7
CSVKRDRGNEKLFF,TRBV29-1,TRBJ1-4
CASSLIFSQGFMNTEAFF,TRBV23-1,TRBJ1-1
CASSFRSPYEQYF,TRBV28,TRBJ2-7
CASSLESRASVLTF,TRBV5-1,TRBJ2-6
CSVIPGLHYGYTF,TRBV29-1,TRBJ1-2
CASSLGLVDEQFF,TRBV5-4,TRBJ2-1
CSVSTARRSYEQYF,TRBV29-1,TRBJ2-7
CASSDGTSGYNEQFF,TRBV2,TRBJ2-1
CASTPDGPAEQYF,TRBV5-1,TRBJ2-7
CASRGRDPEQYF,TRBV28,TRBJ2-7
CSVTVRFETQYF,TRBV29-1,TRBJ2-5
CSYRELTLTGELFF,TRBV29-1,TRBJ2-2
CASSLVVQGTEAFF,TRBV5-1,TRBJ1-1
CASSTQAGETYEQYF,TRBV7-3,TRBJ2-7
CASSPTGPITYEQYF,TRBV18,TRBJ2-7
CASSFRQGYTGELFF,TRBV7-9,TRBJ2-2
CSVGRENTEAFF,TRBV29-1,TRBJ1-1
CASSESGLRTDTQYF,TRBV6-1,TRBJ2-3
CASSLRRNTEAFF,TRBV7-3,TRBJ1-1
CASSPPGQGARGYTF,TRBV11-2,TRBJ1-2
CAWSVNSHSYEQYF,TRBV30,TRBJ2-7
CSVDRAMNTEAFF,TRBV29-1,TRBJ1-1
CASSFGRGNTQYF,TRBV5-6,TRBJ2-3
CASDRGLEQYF,TRBV30,TRBJ2-7
CASSSTMQRQFF,TRBV7-9,TRBJ2-1
CASSVATSGGLSTDTQYF,TRBV9,TRBJ2-3
CASSFSSTVRTEAFF,TRBV7-2,TRBJ1-1
CAWNPPGSGYRKGQETQYF,TRBV30,TRBJ2-5
CASGTGAPDTQYF,TRBV28,TRBJ2-3
CSVATAQAIEQYF,TRBV29-1,TRBJ2-7
CSVEGQSYEQYF,TRBV29-1,TRBJ2-7
CASSLDGRTQETQYF,TRBV7-2,TRBJ2-5
CASSYSLSSNEQFF,TRBV6-5,TRBJ2-1
CSVEDGVFTGELFF,TRBV29-1,TRBJ2-2
CARGGAGKNQPQHF,TRBV2,TRBJ1-5
CASSPSGPYNEQFF,TRBV5-1,TRBJ2-1
CASSSSARAIYEQYF,TRBV5-1,TRBJ2-7
CASSFLTYNEQFF,TRBV27,TRBJ2-1
CASSTGQNYGYTF,TRBV2,TRBJ1-2
CASSGLTRYEQYF,TRBV25-1,TRBJ2-7
CASSPGQAGETQYF,TRBV18,TRBJ2-5
CASSLDPGRNEQFF,TRBV5-1,TRBJ2-1
CSVDLSGEETQYF,TRBV29-1,TRBJ2-5
CASSGTGGLETQYF,TRBV28,TRBJ2-5
CASSLTRQETQYF,TRBV27,TRBJ2-5
CASSYIRTENEQFF,TRBV19,TRBJ2-1
CASSLNVDTQYF,TRBV5-1,TRBJ2-3
CASSAQGINEKLFF,TRBV2,TRBJ1-4
CASKREGGTGELFF,TRBV7-2,TRBJ2-2
CSGLGDTAFF,TRBV29-1,TRBJ1-1
CASSLGGYSDTEAFF,TRBV5-4,TRBJ1-1